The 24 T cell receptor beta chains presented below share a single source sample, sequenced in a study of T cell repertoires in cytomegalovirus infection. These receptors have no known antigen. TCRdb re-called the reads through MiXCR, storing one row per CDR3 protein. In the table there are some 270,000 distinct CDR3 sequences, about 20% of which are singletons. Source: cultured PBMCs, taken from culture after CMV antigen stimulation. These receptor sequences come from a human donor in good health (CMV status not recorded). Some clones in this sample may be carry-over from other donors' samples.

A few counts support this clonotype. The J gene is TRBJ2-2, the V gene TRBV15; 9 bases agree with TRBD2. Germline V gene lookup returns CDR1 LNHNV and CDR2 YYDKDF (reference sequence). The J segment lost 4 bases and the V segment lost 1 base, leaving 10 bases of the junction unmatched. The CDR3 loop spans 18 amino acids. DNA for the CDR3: TGTGCCACCAGCAGAGTTTTTAGCGGGAGTATTATCACCGGGGAGCTGTTTTTT. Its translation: CATSRVFSGSIITGELFF.

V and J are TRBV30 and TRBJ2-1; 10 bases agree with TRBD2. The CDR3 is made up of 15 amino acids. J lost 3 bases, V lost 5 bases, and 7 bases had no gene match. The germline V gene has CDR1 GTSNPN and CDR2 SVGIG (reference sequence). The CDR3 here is CAWGPPSGGYNEQFF. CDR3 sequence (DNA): TGTGCCTGGGGTCCTCCTAGCGGGGGCTACAATGAGCAGTTCTTC.

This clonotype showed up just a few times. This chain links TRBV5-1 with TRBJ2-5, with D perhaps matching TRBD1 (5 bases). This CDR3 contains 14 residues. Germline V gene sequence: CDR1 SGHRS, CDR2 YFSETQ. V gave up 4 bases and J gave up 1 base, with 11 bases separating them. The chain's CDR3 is CASSQQVSQETQYF. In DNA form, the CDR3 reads TGCGCCAGCAGCCAACAGGTCTCCCAAGAGACCCAGTACTTC.

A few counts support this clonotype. CDR3 sequence (DNA): TGCAGCGGTAGCGGACAGGAGGATGGCTACACCTTC. Translating gives CSGSGQEDGYTF. This chain links TRBV29-1 with TRBJ1-2, with TRBD1 identical over 7 bases. The CDR3 consists of 12 residues. J lost 6 bases, V lost 7 bases, and 8 bases had no gene match. Per germline, CDR1 SQVTM and CDR2 ANQGSEA.

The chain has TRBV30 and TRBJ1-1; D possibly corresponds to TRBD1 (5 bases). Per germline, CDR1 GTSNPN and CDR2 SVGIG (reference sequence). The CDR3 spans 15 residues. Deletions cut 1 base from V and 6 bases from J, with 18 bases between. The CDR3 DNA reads TGTGCCTGGAGTGGGGACCAGTCTTGGGGATCTGAAGCTTTCTTT. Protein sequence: CAWSGDQSWGSEAFF.

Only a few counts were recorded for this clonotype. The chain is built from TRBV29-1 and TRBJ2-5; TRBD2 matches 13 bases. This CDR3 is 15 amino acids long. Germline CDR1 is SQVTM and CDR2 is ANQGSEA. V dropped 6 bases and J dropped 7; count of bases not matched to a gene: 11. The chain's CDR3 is CSVLILAGGPGTQYF. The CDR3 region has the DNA TGCAGCGTACTTATACTAGCGGGAGGGCCCGGGACCCAGTACTTC.

In DNA, the CDR3 is TGTGCCAGCAGCTTGTCTAGCATGGAAGAGACCCAGTACTTC. This encodes CASSLSSMEETQYF. The rearrangement links TRBV5-4 to TRBJ2-5; D might be TRBD2 (5 bases). The CDR3 contains 14 residues. Germline V gene lookup returns CDR1 SGHNT and CDR2 YYREEE (reference sequence). V gave up 1 base and J gave up 3 bases, with 10 bases separating them.

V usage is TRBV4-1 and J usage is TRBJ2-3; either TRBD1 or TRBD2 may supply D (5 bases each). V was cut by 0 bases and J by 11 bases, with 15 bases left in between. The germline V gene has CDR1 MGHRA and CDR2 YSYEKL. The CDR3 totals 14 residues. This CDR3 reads CASSQELGRRGQYF. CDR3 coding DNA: TGCGCCAGCAGCCAAGAACTGGGACGTCGGGGGCAGTATTTT.

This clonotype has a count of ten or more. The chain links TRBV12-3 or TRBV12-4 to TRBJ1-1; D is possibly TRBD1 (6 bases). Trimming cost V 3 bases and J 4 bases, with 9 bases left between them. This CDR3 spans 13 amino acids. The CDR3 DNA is TGTGCCAGCAGTTTGAGGGGGGTCACTGAAGCTTTCTTT. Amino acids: CASSLRGVTEAFF.

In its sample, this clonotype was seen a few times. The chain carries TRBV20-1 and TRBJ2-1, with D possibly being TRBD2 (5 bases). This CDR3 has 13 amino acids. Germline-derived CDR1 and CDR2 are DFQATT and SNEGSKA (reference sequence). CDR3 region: CIPGGLSYNEQFF. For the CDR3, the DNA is TGCATCCCCGGTGGACTCTCCTACAATGAGCAGTTCTTC.

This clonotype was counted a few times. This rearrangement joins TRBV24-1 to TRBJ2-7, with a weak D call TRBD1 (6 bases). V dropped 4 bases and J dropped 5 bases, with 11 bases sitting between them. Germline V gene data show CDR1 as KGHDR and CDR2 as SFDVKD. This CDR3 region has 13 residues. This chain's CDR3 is CATSDPRQDEQYV. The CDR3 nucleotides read TGTGCCACCAGTGACCCCCGACAGGACGAGCAGTACGTC.

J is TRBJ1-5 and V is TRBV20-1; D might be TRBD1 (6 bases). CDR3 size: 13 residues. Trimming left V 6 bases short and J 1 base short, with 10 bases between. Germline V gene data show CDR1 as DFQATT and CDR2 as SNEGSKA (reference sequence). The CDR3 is CSALGQSNQPQHF. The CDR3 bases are TGCAGTGCATTAGGACAGAGCAATCAGCCCCAGCATTTT.

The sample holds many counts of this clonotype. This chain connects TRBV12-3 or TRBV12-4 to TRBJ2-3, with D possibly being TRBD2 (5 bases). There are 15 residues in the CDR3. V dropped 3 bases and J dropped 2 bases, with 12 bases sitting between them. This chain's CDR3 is CASSLRAADTDTQYF. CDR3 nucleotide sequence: TGTGCCAGCAGTTTGAGGGCGGCCGACACAGATACGCAGTATTTT.

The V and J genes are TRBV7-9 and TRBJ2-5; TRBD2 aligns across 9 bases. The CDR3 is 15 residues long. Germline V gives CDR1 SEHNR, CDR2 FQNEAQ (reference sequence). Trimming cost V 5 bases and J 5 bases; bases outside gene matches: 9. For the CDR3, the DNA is TGTGCCAGCAGCCCTCGACTAGCGGAACAGGAGACCCAGTACTTC. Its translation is CASSPRLAEQETQYF.

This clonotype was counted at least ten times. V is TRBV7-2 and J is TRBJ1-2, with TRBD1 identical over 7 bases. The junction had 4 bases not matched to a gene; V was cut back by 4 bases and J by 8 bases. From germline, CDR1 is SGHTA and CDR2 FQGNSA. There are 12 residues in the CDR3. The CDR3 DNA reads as TGTGCCAGCAGCTCGACAGGGTTCGGCTACACCTTC. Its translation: CASSSTGFGYTF.

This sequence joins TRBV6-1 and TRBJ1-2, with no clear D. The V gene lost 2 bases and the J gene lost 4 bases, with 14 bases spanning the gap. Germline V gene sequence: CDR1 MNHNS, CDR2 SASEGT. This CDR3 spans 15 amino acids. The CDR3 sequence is CASSEIGLGGYGYTF. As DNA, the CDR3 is TGTGCCAGCAGTGAAATTGGTCTGGGCGGCTATGGCTACACCTTC.

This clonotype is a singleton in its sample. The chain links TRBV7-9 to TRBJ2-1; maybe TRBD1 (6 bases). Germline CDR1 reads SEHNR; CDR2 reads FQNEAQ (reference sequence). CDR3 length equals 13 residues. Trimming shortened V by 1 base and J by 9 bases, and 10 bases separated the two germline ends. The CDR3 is CASSLVVTGEQFF. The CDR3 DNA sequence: TGTGCCAGCAGCTTAGTAGTGACAGGTGAGCAGTTCTTC.

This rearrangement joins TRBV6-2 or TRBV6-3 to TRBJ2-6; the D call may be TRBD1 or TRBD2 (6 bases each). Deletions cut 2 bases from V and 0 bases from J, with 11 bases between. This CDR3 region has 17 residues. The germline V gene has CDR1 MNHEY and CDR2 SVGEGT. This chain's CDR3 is CASSYEGEASGANVLTF. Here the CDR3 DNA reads TGTGCCAGCAGTTACGAGGGGGAGGCCTCTGGGGCCAACGTCCTGACTTTC.

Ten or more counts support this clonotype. This CDR3 reads CASSYFTDTQYF. The CDR3 DNA reads as TGTGCCAGCAGCTACTTCACAGATACGCAGTATTTT. The chain recombines TRBV11-2 with TRBJ2-3; no definite D call. V was clipped by 4 bases and J by 2 bases, with 4 bases between them. Looked up from germline, CDR1 is SGHAT and CDR2 is FQNNGV. The CDR3 extends over 12 amino acids.

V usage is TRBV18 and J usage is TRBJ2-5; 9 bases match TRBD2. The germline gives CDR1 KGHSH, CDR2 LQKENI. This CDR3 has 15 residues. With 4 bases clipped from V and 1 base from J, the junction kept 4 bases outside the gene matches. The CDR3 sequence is CASSRATSGQETQYF. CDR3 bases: TGTGCCAGCTCACGAGCGACTAGCGGCCAAGAGACCCAGTACTTC.

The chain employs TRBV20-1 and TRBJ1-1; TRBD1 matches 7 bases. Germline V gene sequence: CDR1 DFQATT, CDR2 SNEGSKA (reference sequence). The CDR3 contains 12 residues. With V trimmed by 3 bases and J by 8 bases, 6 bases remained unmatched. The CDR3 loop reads CSASGDSEEAFF. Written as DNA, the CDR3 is TGCAGTGCTAGCGGGGACAGTGAAGAAGCTTTCTTT.

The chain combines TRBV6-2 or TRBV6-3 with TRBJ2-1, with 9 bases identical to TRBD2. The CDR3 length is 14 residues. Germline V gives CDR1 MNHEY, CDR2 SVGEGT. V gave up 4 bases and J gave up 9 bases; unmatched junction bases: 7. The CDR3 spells CASSWCGRACEQFF. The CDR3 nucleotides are TGTGCCAGCAGTTGGTGCGGGAGGGCCTGTGAGCAGTTCTTC.

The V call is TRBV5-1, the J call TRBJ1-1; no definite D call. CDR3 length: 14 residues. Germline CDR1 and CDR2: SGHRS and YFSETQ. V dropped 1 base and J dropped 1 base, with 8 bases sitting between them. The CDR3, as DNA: TGCGCCAGCAGCTTGAGCGGTCCGAACACTGAAGCTTTCTTT. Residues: CASSLSGPNTEAFF.

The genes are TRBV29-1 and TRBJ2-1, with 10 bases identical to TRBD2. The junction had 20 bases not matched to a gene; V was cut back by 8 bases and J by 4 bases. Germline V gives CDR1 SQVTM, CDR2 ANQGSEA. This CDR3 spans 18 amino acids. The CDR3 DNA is TGCAGCACCCCCTTGGGACTAGCGCAGAGTGAGTCTTACAATGAGCAGTTCTTC. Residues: CSTPLGLAQSESYNEQFF.